The 3 T cell receptor beta chains below all came from one sample that was sequenced in a study of T cell responses to AZD1222 COVID-19 vaccine. TCRdb keeps only in-frame clones here, not all; method: immunoSEQ multiplex PCR. The sample records approximately 94,000 clones, around nine tenths being singletons. This sample comprised peripheral blood, obtained on day 0 of AZD1222 vaccination. These receptors originate from an adult in good health.

The chain recombines TRBV6-1 with TRBJ1-2, with D maybe TRBD1 (5 bases). The V end was cut by 2 bases, the J end by 4 bases, with 8 bases between. CDR1 and CDR2 (germline): MNHNS, SASEGT. The CDR3 is 13 amino acids. The CDR3 sequence is CASSERDGYGYTF. The CDR3 nucleotides read TGTGCCAGCAGTGAAAGGGACGGCTATGGCTACACCTTC.

The V call is TRBV19, the J call TRBJ2-7; 9 bases agree with TRBD2. In germline, CDR1 is LNHDA, CDR2 SQIVND (reference sequence). Trimming removed 7 bases from V and 6 bases from J; junction bases left unmatched: 10. This CDR3 has 14 residues. The CDR3 is CASKSGAGGFEQYF. CDR3 nucleotide sequence: TGTGCCAGTAAATCGGGAGCGGGAGGCTTCGAGCAGTACTTC.

In its sample, this clone was seen once. The V call is TRBV6-5, the J call TRBJ1-3; D not certain. This CDR3 is 16 amino acids long. The V gene's germline CDR1 is MNHEY and CDR2 SVGAGI. Trimming removed 0 bases at V and 2 bases at J, with 11 bases between. The CDR3 DNA follows: TGTGCCAGCAGTTACTCGAGGGCAGGCGCTGGAAACACCATATATTTT. Translation gives CASSYSRAGAGNTIYF.